These 5 T cell receptor beta chains originate from one sample sequenced in a study of T cells in Graves' hyperthyroidism and ophthalmopathy. Researchers amplified the TCR beta CDR3 regions from RNA transcripts. Primed by the HTBI set, a first-round RT-PCR was run on the TCR CDR3. TCRdb independently ran MiXCR on the multiplex PCR reads; one entry per CDR3 protein. The sample has some 740,000 distinct CDR3 sequences, roughly 15% seen once; the top ten hold around 9.6%. The sample taken for sequencing was blood. The receptors shown here come from a woman between 18 and 29 years old with Graves' hyperthyroidism.

CDR3 coding DNA: TGTGCCATCAGTACTAGTAATGAAGAGACCCAGTACTTC. This translates into CAISTSNEETQYF. V and J are TRBV10-3 and TRBJ2-5; TRBD2 is a possible D gene (5 bases). The germline gives CDR1 ENHRY, CDR2 SYGVKD. Trimming stripped 5 bases from V and 3 bases from J, with 10 bases between. This CDR3 contains 13 residues.

This clonotype was found a few times. The chain couples TRBV9 to TRBJ2-3; D gene uncertain. The ends were cut back, 7 bases at V and 4 bases at J, with 1 base in the middle. Looked up from germline, CDR1 is SGDLS and CDR2 is YYNGEE. This CDR3 is built from 9 residues. CDR3 sequence reads: CASPDTQYF. CDR3 sequence (DNA): TGTGCCAGCCCAGATACGCAGTATTTT.

In this sample, this clonotype turned up a few times. The chain combines TRBV12-5 with TRBJ1-2; 7 bases map to TRBD1. The CDR3 contains 14 residues. Losses at the gene ends were 1 base for V and 6 bases for J; bases not matched to a gene: 5. Germline-derived CDR1 and CDR2 are LGHNT and FRNRAP. The chain's CDR3 is CASGLDRGVHGYTF. The CDR3 bases are TGTGCTAGTGGTTTGGACAGGGGAGTACATGGCTACACCTTC.

Concerning this clonotype itself: A much larger clone sits a single nucleotide away, making a read error possible. This rearrangement joins TRBV10-1 to TRBJ2-7; unclear D gene. Trimming took 7 bases from V and 2 from J, leaving 15 bases between them. The CDR3 totals 14 residues. Looked up from germline, CDR1 is WNHNN and CDR2 is SYGVQD (reference sequence). CDR3 protein: CASTSWVIPYEQYF. CDR3 bases: TGCGCCAGCACCTCGTGGGTAATTCCCTACGAGCAGTACTTC.

This clonotype was observed at least ten times. The V call is TRBV3-1, the J call TRBJ2-7, with 7 nucleotides matching TRBD1. Germline trimming cut 2 bases from V and 4 bases from J; bases unmatched to any gene: 5. Germline-derived CDR1 and CDR2 are LGHDT and YNNKEL (reference sequence). This CDR3 has 14 amino acids. CDR3 coding DNA: TGTGCCAGCAGCCAAAGGGGGCTAGCATACGAGCAGTACTTC. Encoded protein: CASSQRGLAYEQYF.